A selection of T cell receptor beta chains follows, all from one sample in a study of blood T cell repertoires in COVID-19. Repertoires were generated with immunoSEQ multiplex PCR, while TCRdb's copy carries only in-frame clones and drops some. The top ten clones hold roughly 4.9% of a sample with 200,000 to 300,000 clones, more than 85% of them seen once. The sample was peripheral blood. Receptors originate from a woman between 55 and 75 years old with COVID-19, enrolled during active disease. CDR3s include the opening cysteine and the closing phenylalanine or tryptophan. The D gene is left open where the match is weak. Clone size appears in some rows only: once, few, many, or a class for an expanded clone.

j_gene,v_gene,d_gene,abundance,CDR3aa,CDR3nt
TRBJ2-1,TRBV7-2,.,.,CASSRSSAEYNEQFF,TGTGCCAGCAGCCGGAGTTCTGCAGAGTACAATGAGCAGTTCTTC
TRBJ1-4,TRBV27,.,.,CASSTGWTNEKLFF,TGTGCCAGTTCGACTGGGTGGACTAATGAAAAACTGTTTTTT
TRBJ2-7,TRBV30,TRBD1,.,CAWRTGGVHEQYF,TGTGCCTGGCGGACAGGTGGGGTCCACGAGCAGTACTTC
TRBJ1-4,TRBV4-1,TRBD1,.,CASSRPGTGVNEKLFF,TGCGCCAGCAGCCGACCCGGGACAGGAGTAAATGAAAAACTGTTTTTT
TRBJ2-7,TRBV19,.,.,CASSIGQGWSGEQYF,TGTGCCAGTAGTATAGGTCAGGGTTGGTCTGGCGAGCAGTACTTC
TRBJ1-1,TRBV19,.,.,CASSIDHERGLNTEAFF,TGTGCCAGTAGTATAGATCATGAGAGGGGGTTGAACACTGAAGCTTTCTTT
TRBJ2-5,TRBV5-1,.,.,CASSLPGAETQYF,TGCGCCAGCAGCTTGCCGGGAGCGGAGACCCAGTACTTC
TRBJ1-4,TRBV4-2,TRBD1,.,CASSHSSRDRGAEKLFF,TGTGCCAGCAGCCATTCATCTCGGGACAGGGGGGCTGAAAAACTGTTTTTT
TRBJ1-1,TRBV7-2,.,.,CASNLGRAGLRAEAFF,TGTGCCAGCAACCTAGGTCGAGCGGGTCTAAGGGCTGAAGCTTTCTTT
TRBJ2-5,TRBV10-3,.,.,CAIRSPAGRETQYF,TGTGCCATCAGGAGCCCCGCAGGGCGGGAGACCCAGTACTTC
TRBJ1-2,TRBV19,.,.,CAGSKGSGYTF,TGTGCCGGCTCAAAAGGGAGCGGCTACACCTTC
TRBJ1-5,TRBV7-2,TRBD1,.,CASSGTENQPQHF,TGTGCCAGCAGCGGGACAGAGAATCAGCCCCAGCATTTT
TRBJ2-2,TRBV5-6,.,.,CASSPRVTGELFF,TGTGCCAGCAGCCCCCGGGTAACCGGGGAGCTGTTTTTT
TRBJ2-1,TRBV27,TRBD2,.,CASSLRLAGGIHNEQFF,TGTGCCAGCAGTTTACGGCTAGCGGGAGGAATACACAATGAGCAGTTCTTC
TRBJ1-1,TRBV5-1,.,.,CASSLDRVPNTEAFF,TGCGCCAGCAGCTTGGATCGGGTCCCGAACACTGAAGCTTTCTTT
TRBJ1-2,TRBV30,TRBD1,once,CAWNQAGTGYGYTF,TGTGCCTGGAATCAAGCCGGGACAGGGTATGGCTACACCTTC
TRBJ2-1,TRBV7-9,TRBD2,.,CASSLGAGTGLNEQFF,TGTGCCAGCAGCTTGGGAGCGGGGACGGGGTTGAATGAGCAGTTCTTC
TRBJ2-1,TRBV6-1,.,.,CASSEVTSVHNEQFF,TGTGCCAGCAGTGAAGTTACGAGCGTACACAATGAGCAGTTCTTC
TRBJ1-2,TRBV4-2,.,.,CASSQAQTGLGYTF,TGTGCCAGCAGCCAAGCCCAAACAGGGTTGGGCTACACCTTC
TRBJ1-5,TRBV3-1/TRBV3-2,.,few,CASSQDGGGSNQPQHF,TGTGCCAGCAGCCAAGATGGGGGCGGGAGCAATCAGCCCCAGCATTTT
TRBJ1-2,TRBV5-1,TRBD1,once,CASSSYRRDRAANYGYTF,TGCGCCAGCAGCTCTTATAGAAGAGACAGGGCAGCTAACTATGGCTACACCTTC
TRBJ2-7,TRBV5-1,TRBD2,.,CASSLTTSGSYEQYF,TGCGCCAGCAGCTTGACGACTAGCGGGAGCTACGAGCAGTACTTC
TRBJ2-7,TRBV10-3,.,.,CAISESGLAGDEQYF,TGTGCCATCAGTGAGTCTGGGCTAGCCGGGGATGAGCAGTACTTC